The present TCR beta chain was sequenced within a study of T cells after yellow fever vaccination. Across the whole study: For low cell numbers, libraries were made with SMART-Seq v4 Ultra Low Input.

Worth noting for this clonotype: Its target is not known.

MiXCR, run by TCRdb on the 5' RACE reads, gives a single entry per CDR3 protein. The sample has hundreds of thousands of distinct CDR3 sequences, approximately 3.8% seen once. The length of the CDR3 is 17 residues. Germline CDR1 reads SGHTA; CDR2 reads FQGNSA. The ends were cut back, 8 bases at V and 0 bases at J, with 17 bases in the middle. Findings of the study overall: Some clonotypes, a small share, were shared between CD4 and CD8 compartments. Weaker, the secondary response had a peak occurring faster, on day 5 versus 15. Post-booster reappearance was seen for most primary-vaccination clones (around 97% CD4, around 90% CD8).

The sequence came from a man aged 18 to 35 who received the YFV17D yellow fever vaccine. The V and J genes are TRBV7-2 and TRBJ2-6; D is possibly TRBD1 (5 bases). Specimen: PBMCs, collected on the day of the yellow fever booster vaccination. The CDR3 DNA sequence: TGTGCCAGCGGCCCCAGGGCCCTGGGCTCTGGGGCCAACGTCCTGACTTTC. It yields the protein CASGPRALGSGANVLTF.